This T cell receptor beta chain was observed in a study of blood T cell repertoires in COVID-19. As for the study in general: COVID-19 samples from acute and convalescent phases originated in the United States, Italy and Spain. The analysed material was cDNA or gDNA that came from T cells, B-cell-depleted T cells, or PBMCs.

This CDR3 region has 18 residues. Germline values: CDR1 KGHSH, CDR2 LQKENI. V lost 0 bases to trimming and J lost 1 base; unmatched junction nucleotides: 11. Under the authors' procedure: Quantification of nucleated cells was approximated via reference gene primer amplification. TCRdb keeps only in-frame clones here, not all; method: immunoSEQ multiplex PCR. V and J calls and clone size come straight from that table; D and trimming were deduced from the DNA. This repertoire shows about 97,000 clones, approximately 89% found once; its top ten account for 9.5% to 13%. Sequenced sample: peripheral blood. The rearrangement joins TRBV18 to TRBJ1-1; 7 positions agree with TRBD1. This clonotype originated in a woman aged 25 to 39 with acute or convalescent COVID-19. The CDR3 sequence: CASSPPVRTGLGNTEAFF. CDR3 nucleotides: TGTGCCAGCTCACCACCAGTCCGGACAGGACTCGGGAACACTGAAGCTTTCTTT.